The clone carrying this T cell receptor (beta chain) came up many times. With molecular barcodes, quantitative 5'-RACE was used to make the TCR beta libraries. One entry per CDR3 protein results from TCRdb running MiXCR on the 5' RACE reads. The table has 300,000 to 400,000 distinct CDR3 sequences, approximately 10% seen once; the top ten hold about a tenth. The source of the sample is a study of CD8 T cells in ankylosing spondylitis. This TCR came from a female donor with ankylosing spondylitis or in good health (not recorded which). The sequencing input was blood, either unsorted or a sorted T cell fraction (not recorded which).

CDR3 sequence: CSTTSGSPWDTQYF. CDR3 in DNA: TGCAGTACGACTAGCGGGTCCCCGTGGGATACGCAGTATTTT. J is TRBJ2-3 and V is TRBV20-1; 10 nucleotides agree with TRBD2. This CDR3 spans 14 amino acids. The germline V gene encodes CDR1 DFQATT and CDR2 SNEGSKA (reference sequence). V lost 8 bases and J lost 6; bases outside the gene matches: 11.